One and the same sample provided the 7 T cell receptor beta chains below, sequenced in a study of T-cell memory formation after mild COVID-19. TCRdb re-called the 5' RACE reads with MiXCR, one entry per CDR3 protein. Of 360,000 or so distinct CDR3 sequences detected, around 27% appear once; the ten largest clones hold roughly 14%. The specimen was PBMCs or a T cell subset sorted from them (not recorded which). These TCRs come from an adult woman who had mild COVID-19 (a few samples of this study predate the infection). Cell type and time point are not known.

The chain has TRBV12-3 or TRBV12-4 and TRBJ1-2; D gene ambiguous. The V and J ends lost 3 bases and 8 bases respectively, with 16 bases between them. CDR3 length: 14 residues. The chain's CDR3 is CASSLGLKVGGYTF. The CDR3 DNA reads TGTGCCAGCAGTTTGGGCCTCAAGGTGGGGGGCTACACCTTC.

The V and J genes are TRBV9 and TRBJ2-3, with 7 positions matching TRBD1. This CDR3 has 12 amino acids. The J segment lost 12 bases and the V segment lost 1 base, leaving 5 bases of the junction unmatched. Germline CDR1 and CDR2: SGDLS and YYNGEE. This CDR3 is CASSVPQGLQYF. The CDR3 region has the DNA TGTGCCAGCAGCGTACCACAGGGGCTCCAGTATTTT.

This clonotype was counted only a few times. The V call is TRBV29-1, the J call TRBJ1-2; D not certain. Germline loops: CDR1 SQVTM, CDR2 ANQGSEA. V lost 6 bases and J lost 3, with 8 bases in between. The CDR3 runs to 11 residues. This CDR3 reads CSVSSDYGYTF. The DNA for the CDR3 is TGCAGCGTGTCGTCGGACTATGGCTACACCTTC.

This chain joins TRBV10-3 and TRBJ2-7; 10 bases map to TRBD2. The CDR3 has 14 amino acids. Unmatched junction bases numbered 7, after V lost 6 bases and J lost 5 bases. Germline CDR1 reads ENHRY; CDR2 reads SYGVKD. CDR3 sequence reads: CAIRGTAGGDEQYF. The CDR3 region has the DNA TGTGCCATCAGGGGGACAGCGGGAGGGGACGAGCAGTACTTC.

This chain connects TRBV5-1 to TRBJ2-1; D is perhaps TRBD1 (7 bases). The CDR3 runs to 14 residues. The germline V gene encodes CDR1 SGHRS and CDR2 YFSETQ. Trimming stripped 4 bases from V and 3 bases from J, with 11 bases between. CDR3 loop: CASSPQGGYNEQFF. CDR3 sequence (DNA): TGCGCCAGCAGCCCCCAGGGGGGCTACAATGAGCAGTTCTTC.

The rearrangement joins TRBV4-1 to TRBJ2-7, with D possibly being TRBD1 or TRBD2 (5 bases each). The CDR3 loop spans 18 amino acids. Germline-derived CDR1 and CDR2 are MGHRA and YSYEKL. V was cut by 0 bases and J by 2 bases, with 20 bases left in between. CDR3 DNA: TGCGCCAGCAGCCAAGAGGCTGGGGATGGGGACCCTCCCTACGAGCAGTACTTC. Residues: CASSQEAGDGDPPYEQYF.

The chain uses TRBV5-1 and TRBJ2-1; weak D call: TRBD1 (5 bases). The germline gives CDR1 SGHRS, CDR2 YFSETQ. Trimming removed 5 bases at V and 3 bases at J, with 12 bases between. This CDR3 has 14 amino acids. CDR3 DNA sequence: TGCGCCAGCAGGTCGGACAAAGACTACAATGAGCAGTTCTTC. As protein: CASRSDKDYNEQFF.